This T cell receptor (beta chain) is drawn from a study of blood T cell repertoires in COVID-19. CDR3 length: 12 amino acids. Per the germline V gene, CDR1 is GTSNPN and CDR2 is SVGIG (reference sequence). V shed 5 bases and J shed 0 bases, with 5 bases lying between them. TCRdb's table, derived via immunoSEQ multiplex PCR, lists solely in-frame clones and lacks some. The data show roughly 150,000 clones, 80% to 90% seen once. The sequence derives from a woman in her 40s with acute or convalescent COVID-19. This sequence joins TRBV30 and TRBJ1-5, with D unresolved. What was sequenced was peripheral blood. The CDR3 DNA reads as TGTGCCTGGTCCTATAGCAATCAGCCCCAGCATTTT. It translates to CAWSYSNQPQHF.